These 21 T cell receptor beta chains originate from one sample sequenced in a study of glioma-infiltrating T cells. Amplification of TCR alpha and beta CDR3 regions from RNA used iRepertoire nested multiplex PCR. TCRdb analysed the multiplex PCR reads with MiXCR anew, one entry per CDR3 protein. The sample consists of fewer than 110,000 distinct CDR3 sequences, 29% of them appearing once. The sequencing input was glioma tissue, nonneoplastic brain tissue, or PBMCs (not recorded which). These receptors were collected from a human donor with low-grade glioma or glioblastoma, undergoing nonglioma brain surgery, or in good health (not recorded which).

Concerning this clonotype: The conserved phenylalanine or tryptophan is not found at the CDR3 terminus, so this likely reflects a read error. The gene calls are TRBV7-2 and TRBJ1-2; TRBD1 matches at 7 bases. J gave up 8 bases and V 5 bases, and 11 bases lay outside the gene matches. Germline V gene lookup returns CDR1 SGHTA and CDR2 FQGNSA. The CDR3 length is 14 residues. The CDR3 spells CASSQYRQGGGYTS. The CDR3 DNA reads TGTGCCAGCAGCCAATACCGACAGGGCGGAGGCTACACCTCC.

This clonotype appeared a few times. V gene TRBV7-7 combines with J gene TRBJ2-7, with D possibly being TRBD1 (6 bases). The CDR3 is 15 residues long. Germline V lookup: CDR1 SSHAT, CDR2 FNYEAQ (reference sequence). V was trimmed by 5 bases and J by 2 bases, leaving 16 bases between them. For the CDR3, the DNA is TGTGCCAGCAGCCAATCCGGGACACCTACCTACGAGCAGTACTTC. Encoded protein: CASSQSGTPTYEQYF.

This clonotype was seen a handful of times. The V gene is TRBV11-2, the J gene TRBJ2-7, with a weak D call TRBD2 (7 bases). Germline V gives CDR1 SGHAT, CDR2 FQNNGV. Trimming cost V 5 bases and J 7 bases, with 21 bases left between them. There are 15 residues in the CDR3. CDR3: CASSLTRAGAREQYF. Here the CDR3 DNA reads TGTGCCAGCAGCCTGACTCGCGCGGGGGCGCGGGAGCAGTACTTC.

Notes on this clonotype: A much larger clone lies a single base off, so this may be a read error. The chain joins TRBV2 to TRBJ2-3, with 7 bases fitting TRBD1. The CDR3 consists of 15 residues. Germline CDR1 and CDR2: SNHLY and FYNNEI. CDR3 nucleotides: TGTGCCAGCAGCCTTACAGGGGCGAGGGCAGATACGAAGTATTTT. This sequence encodes CASSLTGARADTKYF.

This clonotype was seen at least ten times. The V call is TRBV20-1, the J call TRBJ1-2, with D perhaps TRBD1 (5 bases). CDR1 and CDR2 from the germline V gene are DFQATT and SNEGSKA (reference sequence). CDR3 length: 14 residues. Trimming took 6 bases from V and 3 from J, leaving 17 bases between them. The CDR3 region has the DNA TGCAGTGCGTTTTTAGACAGTCGATACTATGGCTACACCTTC. This encodes CSAFLDSRYYGYTF.

Details on this clonotype: Given a much more abundant clone one base away, this may be a read error. This chain joins TRBV2 and TRBJ2-7, with D hard to call. V was clipped by 6 bases and J by 7 bases, with 7 bases between them. Germline assignment: CDR1 SNHLY and CDR2 FYNNEI. This CDR3 has 10 amino acids. The CDR3 region has the DNA TGTGCCAGCAGCGCCAATGAGCAGTACTTC. It is translated as CASSANEQYF.

This clonotype was seen a handful of times. The V call is TRBV7-9, the J call TRBJ1-6; 7 nucleotides line up with TRBD1. The length of the CDR3 is 13 residues. Germline V gene sequence: CDR1 SEHNR, CDR2 FQNEAQ (reference sequence). With V trimmed by 8 bases and J by 10 bases, 8 bases remained unmatched. The CDR3: CASHGDRISPLHF. Here the CDR3 DNA reads TGTGCCAGCCACGGGGACAGAATATCACCCCTCCACTTT.

This clonotype appeared a few times. DNA for the CDR3: TGCAGCGGGAGGGGCCCCCAGGTTGACTTAACCTTC. Its protein product is CSGRGPQVDLTF. The V call is TRBV29-1, the J call TRBJ1-2, with D maybe TRBD1 (5 bases). Germline V gene data show CDR1 as SQVTM and CDR2 as ANQGSEA. CDR3 length: 12 amino acids. Trimming took 7 bases from V and 14 from J, leaving 23 bases between them.

This clonotype was detected only a few times. The V call is TRBV19, the J call TRBJ1-6; tentative D call: TRBD1 (5 bases). The CDR3 loop spans 15 amino acids. V was clipped by 6 bases and J by 8 bases, with 17 bases between them. From germline, CDR1 is LNHDA and CDR2 SQIVND (reference sequence). The CDR3 protein is CASRVRGARDSPLHF. CDR3 nucleotides: TGTGCCAGTAGAGTGAGGGGCGCACGGGATTCACCCCTCCACTTT.

This clonotype was counted many times. V and J are TRBV7-2 and TRBJ1-6; TRBD1 matches 7 bases. CDR1 is SGHTA, CDR2 FQGNSA, per germline. V shed 6 bases and J 3 bases; nucleotides not matched to a gene: 8. CDR3 length: 16 amino acids. The CDR3 nucleotides read TGTGCCAGCAGGAGTACCGGGGACAGCTATAATTCACCCCTCCACTTT. The encoded protein is CASRSTGDSYNSPLHF.

This clonotype was observed at least ten times. This chain connects TRBV4-2 to TRBJ1-5; unclear D gene. V lost 4 bases, J lost 5 bases, and 12 bases lay in between. CDR3 size: 14 residues. Germline CDR1 is LGHNA and CDR2 is YNFKEQ. As DNA, the CDR3 is TGTGCCAGCAGCCGCGAAGTTTCTGATCAGCCCCAGCATTTT. Protein: CASSREVSDQPQHF.

This clonotype has at least ten counts. The chain links TRBV6-2 or TRBV6-3 to TRBJ2-1; D may be TRBD2 (7 bases). V was cut by 1 base and J by 3 bases, with 16 bases left in between. Germline V gene lookup returns CDR1 MNHEY and CDR2 SVGEGT. CDR3 length equals 17 residues. CDR3 bases: TGTGCCAGCAGTTACTACTGGAGGGGGGGGTTCTACAATGAGCAGTTCTTC. It is translated as CASSYYWRGGFYNEQFF.

Many counts were recorded for this clonotype. V and J are TRBV7-3 and TRBJ2-1, with D perhaps TRBD2 (6 bases). Germline CDR1 SGHTA, CDR2 FQGTGA. V was trimmed by 5 bases and J by 16 bases, leaving 18 bases between them. The CDR3 spans 12 residues. The CDR3 nucleotides are TGTGCCAGCAGCCCCGAGTCCGGGACTCCTTTCTTC. It translates to CASSPESGTPFF.

This clonotype came up many times. J is TRBJ2-7 and V is TRBV6-1, with 7 bases matching TRBD1. V dropped 4 bases and J dropped 2; count of bases not matched to a gene: 5. The germline CDR1 and CDR2 sequences are MNHNS and SASEGT. This CDR3 contains 14 residues. CDR3 sequence reads: CASSALGGPYEQYF. In DNA form, the CDR3 reads TGTGCCAGCAGTGCGCTAGGGGGCCCCTACGAGCAGTACTTC.

This clonotype came up a few times. The chain is built from TRBV19 and TRBJ1-1; perhaps TRBD1 as D (6 bases). V lost 5 bases and J lost 6, with 13 bases in between. The germline V gene has CDR1 LNHDA and CDR2 SQIVND (reference sequence). CDR3 size: 13 residues. For the CDR3, the DNA is TGTGCCAGTAGTTTCACAGGGTTGGCTGAAGCTTTCTTT. Protein sequence: CASSFTGLAEAFF.

This clonotype has ten or more counts. V and J are TRBV28 and TRBJ2-7, with D perhaps matching TRBD1 (5 bases). Germline V gives CDR1 MDHEN, CDR2 SYDVKM. Trimming stripped 2 bases from V and 6 bases from J, with 11 bases between. The CDR3 runs 13 residues. In DNA form, the CDR3 reads TGTGCCAGCAGTTTACCAACAGGTTCCGAGCAGTACTTC. Amino acid sequence: CASSLPTGSEQYF.

CDR3 amino acids: CASRHEDRVGEQYF. CDR3 DNA: TGCGCCAGCAGACATGAAGATAGGGTCGGCGAGCAGTACTTC. This rearrangement joins TRBV4-1 to TRBJ2-7; D is undetermined. Per germline, CDR1 MGHRA and CDR2 YSYEKL. The CDR3 consists of 14 residues. V was shortened by 6 bases and J by 6 bases, with 18 bases between the two germline ends.

This clonotype was recorded at least ten times. The V gene is TRBV25-1, the J gene TRBJ1-4; D ambiguous. The CDR3 spans 10 residues. Trimming stripped 6 bases from V and 8 bases from J, with 4 bases between. CDR1 is MGHDK and CDR2 is SYGVNS in the germline V gene. CDR3 coding DNA: TGTGCCAGCAGGGGGGAAAAACTGTTTTTT. It codes for CASRGEKLFF.

This clonotype occurred a few times. J is TRBJ1-5 and V is TRBV18; D uncertain. Trimming stripped 5 bases from V and 0 bases from J, with 11 bases between. CDR3 length: 15 amino acids. The V gene's germline CDR1 is KGHSH and CDR2 LQKENI. The CDR3 is CASSEKLDSNQPQHF. The CDR3 DNA follows: TGTGCCAGCTCAGAGAAGCTTGATAGCAATCAGCCCCAGCATTTT.

As to this clonotype: An end of the junction does not agree with germline; a read error may underlie this. This chain uses TRBV7-3 with TRBJ2-3, with D tentatively TRBD2 (6 bases). The CDR3 has 16 amino acids. Germline V gene lookup returns CDR1 SGHTA and CDR2 FQGTGA. The CDR3, as DNA: TGTGCCAGCAGCTTAATAACGGGAGCTAGCACAGATACGCAGTGTTTT. Translated: CASSLITGASTDTQCF. The variable domain in full, with the rest retrieved from reference TRBV7-3 and TRBJ2-3, is GAGVSQTPSNKVTEKGKYVELRCDPISGHTALYWYRQSLGQGPEFLIYFQGTGAADDSGLPNDRFFAVRPEGSVSTLKIQRTERGDSAVYLCASSLITGASTDTQCFGPGTRLTVL.

The rearrangement links TRBV7-2 to TRBJ1-5; D ambiguous. The J call may be mistaken, given a closer DNA end match to TRBJ2-3. Germline CDR1 SGHTA, CDR2 FQGNSA. This CDR3 comprises 15 residues. CDR3 loop: CASSRNYYSNRPQYF. In DNA form, the CDR3 reads TGTGCCAGCAGCCGTAATTATTATAGCAATCGGCCCCAGTATTTT.